These 16 T cell receptor beta chains were sequenced from one sample in a study of blood T cell repertoires in COVID-19. Clones were read by immunoSEQ multiplex PCR, and TCRdb kept only the in-frame ones, dropping some. The sample records over 250,000 clones, roughly four fifths being singletons. Sequenced sample: peripheral blood. These receptors originate from a woman in her forties or fifties who had recovered from COVID-19.

The J gene is TRBJ1-6, the V gene TRBV5-4, with D tentatively TRBD1 (5 bases). V was pared by 2 bases and J by 7 bases, with 16 bases between. CDR3 length: 16 amino acids. Germline CDR1 reads SGHNT; CDR2 reads YYREEE (reference sequence). In DNA form, the CDR3 reads TGTGCCAGCAGCTTTAATGCCAGGGCTGGGAATTCACCCCTCCACTTT. Translation gives CASSFNARAGNSPLHF.

This clone was seen just once. The V call is TRBV27, the J call TRBJ1-4, with a tentative D call TRBD1 (6 bases). Trimming removed 5 bases from V and 4 bases from J, with 14 bases in between. The germline gives CDR1 MNHEY, CDR2 SMNVEV (reference sequence). There are 15 residues in the CDR3. Here the CDR3 reads CASSHQGMGNEKLFF. DNA of the CDR3: TGTGCCAGCAGTCATCAGGGGATGGGTAATGAAAAACTGTTTTTT.

This clone has just a few counts. J is TRBJ2-1 and V is TRBV9; TRBD2 matches 9 bases. Trimming cost V 1 base and J 3 bases; bases outside gene matches: 8. CDR3 length equals 17 residues. Germline V gives CDR1 SGDLS, CDR2 YYNGEE. In DNA, the CDR3 is TGTGCCAGCAGCGTATCGGCTAGCGGGAACTACTACAATGAGCAGTTCTTC. It is translated as CASSVSASGNYYNEQFF.

This chain joins TRBV5-6 and TRBJ2-3; unclear D gene. This CDR3 spans 14 amino acids. The ends were cut back, 0 bases at V and 4 bases at J, with 9 bases in the middle. From germline, CDR1 is SGHDT and CDR2 YYEEEE. CDR3 sequence (DNA): TGTGCCAGCAGCTTGGTGACACACTCAGATACGCAGTATTTT. It is translated as CASSLVTHSDTQYF.

This clone was recorded once. V gene TRBV27 combines with J gene TRBJ2-7; perhaps TRBD1 as D (6 bases). With 5 bases removed from V and 2 bases from J, the gap between germline ends came to 16 bases. From germline, CDR1 is MNHEY and CDR2 SMNVEV (reference sequence). The CDR3 covers 15 residues. CDR3 region: CASSVTGTLTYEQYF. CDR3 coding DNA: TGTGCCAGCAGTGTTACCGGGACACTAACCTACGAGCAGTACTTC.

The chain combines TRBV10-3 with TRBJ2-1; 9 bases are a match to TRBD2. CDR1 is ENHRY, CDR2 SYGVKD, per germline. V dropped 2 bases and J dropped 2; count of bases not matched to a gene: 4. The CDR3 totals 16 residues. This chain's CDR3 is CAISEQAGGAYNEQFF. The CDR3 DNA follows: TGTGCCATCAGTGAGCAAGCGGGAGGAGCCTACAATGAGCAGTTCTTC.

The chain links TRBV19 to TRBJ2-1; 11 bases fit TRBD2. This CDR3 has 17 residues. Germline V gives CDR1 LNHDA, CDR2 SQIVND (reference sequence). V lost 0 bases and J lost 6; bases outside the gene matches: 7. The CDR3 bases are TGTGCCAGTAGTATAGACTACGGGACTAGCGGCGGCAATGAGCAGTTCTTC. It encodes CASSIDYGTSGGNEQFF.

This clone was found a few times. V and J are TRBV10-3 and TRBJ1-1; TRBD1 matches at 7 bases. Losses at the gene ends were 5 bases for V and 0 bases for J; bases not matched to a gene: 6. Germline CDR1 reads ENHRY; CDR2 reads SYGVKD. The CDR3 runs 15 residues. The CDR3 loop reads CAISSRGELNTEAFF. The CDR3 DNA follows: TGTGCCATCAGTAGCAGGGGGGAACTGAACACTGAAGCTTTCTTT.

The chain joins TRBV6-5 to TRBJ2-3; tentatively, D is TRBD1 (5 bases). The germline V and J ends were trimmed by 7 bases and 3 bases, with 11 bases remaining between them. Germline V gives CDR1 MNHEY, CDR2 SVGAGI. The CDR3 loop spans 13 amino acids. The CDR3 spells CASTNPGTDTQYF. The CDR3 DNA reads TGTGCCAGCACGAATCCAGGGACAGATACGCAGTATTTT.

The genes are TRBV5-4 and TRBJ2-1, with 9 nucleotides matching TRBD1. The CDR3 runs to 16 residues. With 1 base clipped from V and 7 bases from J, the junction kept 9 bases outside the gene matches. Germline lookup yields CDR1 SGHNT and CDR2 YYREEE (reference sequence). The CDR3 nucleotides read TGTGCCAGCAGCTTGAAGGGGGGGACAGGGTCGAATGAGCAGTTCTTC. It translates to CASSLKGGTGSNEQFF.

This clone was counted once. This sequence joins TRBV10-1 and TRBJ2-4; weak D call: TRBD2 (5 bases). Germline lookup yields CDR1 WNHNN and CDR2 SYGVQD (reference sequence). This CDR3 has 14 residues. V lost 6 bases and J lost 4, with 13 bases in between. The CDR3 region has the DNA TGCGCCAGCAGCGGGGATCCCTCAAAAAACATTCAGTACTTC. This encodes CASSGDPSKNIQYF.

This chain uses TRBV27 with TRBJ1-2, with a tentative D call TRBD1 (5 bases). The CDR3 runs to 14 residues. Germline loops: CDR1 MNHEY, CDR2 SMNVEV (reference sequence). V lost 8 bases and J lost 8, with 21 bases in between. CDR3 sequence (DNA): TGTGCCAGCTCATATACAGTGTCGGGGGGAGGCTACACCTTC. This gives the protein CASSYTVSGGGYTF.

This clone was seen a few times. The rearrangement links TRBV28 to TRBJ2-7; D is perhaps TRBD2 (5 bases). Germline V gene lookup returns CDR1 MDHEN and CDR2 SYDVKM. V was pared by 1 base and J by 7 bases, with 14 bases between. The CDR3 is made up of 14 amino acids. CDR3 DNA sequence: TGTGCCAGCAGTTTATTGGGTGGACTCTCGGAGCAGTACTTC. It is translated as CASSLLGGLSEQYF.

The J gene is TRBJ1-1, the V gene TRBV25-1, with 9 bases aligning to TRBD1. CDR1 and CDR2 from the germline V gene are MGHDK and SYGVNS. J lost 11 bases, V lost 6 bases, and 10 bases had no gene match. The CDR3 totals 13 residues. The chain's CDR3 is CASRATGGVKAFF. The CDR3 nucleotides are TGTGCCAGCAGGGCTACAGGGGGCGTTAAGGCTTTCTTT. Full variable domain (rest looked up from reference TRBV25-1 and TRBJ1-1): EADIYQTPRYLVIGTGKKITLECSQTMGHDKMYWYQQDPGMELHLIHYSYGVNSTEKGDLSSESTVSRIRTEHFPLTLESARPSHTSQYLCASRATGGVKAFFGQGTRLTVV.

The chain employs TRBV6-2 or TRBV6-3 and TRBJ1-1, with D perhaps TRBD1 (5 bases). The CDR3 length is 17 residues. CDR1 is MNHEY, CDR2 SVGEGT, per germline. Deletions cut 6 bases from V and 1 base from J, with 21 bases between. CDR3 residues: CASSPSLGEEPNTEAFF. CDR3 DNA: TGTGCCAGCAGCCCTTCATTGGGGGAGGAGCCGAACACTGAAGCTTTCTTT.

V is TRBV4-2 and J is TRBJ2-5; TRBD1 aligns across 7 bases. The germline gives CDR1 LGHNA, CDR2 YNFKEQ. The CDR3 loop spans 15 amino acids. V gave up 1 base and J gave up 5 bases; unmatched junction bases: 7. The CDR3 reads CASSQGTGVRETQYF. DNA for the CDR3: TGTGCCAGCAGCCAAGGCACAGGGGTACGTGAGACCCAGTACTTC.